This TCR beta chain comes out of a study of T cell responses to AZD1222 COVID-19 vaccine. Study-wide results and caveats: Only a handful of individuals given AZD1222 were seropositive at baseline.

Samples with a second dose at about 4 or about 12 weeks were pooled together. This table comes from immunoSEQ multiplex PCR, and its TCRdb copy is limited to in-frame clones, with some not included. The sample includes 150,000 or so clones, around 94% of them seen just once. Concerning this clone itself: The antigen remains unidentified.

The receptor was derived from an adult who received the AZD1222 COVID-19 vaccine. Specimen: peripheral blood, collected 28 days after the second AZD1222 dose.

CDR3 nucleotide sequence: TGTGCCAGCAGTTCGGGAAGGATGACGGACTACACCTTC. This translates into CASSSGRMTDYTF. The chain is built from TRBV6-5 and TRBJ1-2; D ambiguous. CDR3 size: 13 residues. Trimming stripped 4 bases from V and 10 bases from J, with 16 bases between. Germline-derived CDR1 and CDR2 are MNHEY and SVGAGI.